The TCR beta chain under discussion was sequenced for a study of blood T cell repertoires in COVID-19. For the study at large: Samples taken during acute and convalescent COVID-19 were collected in the United States, Italy and Spain. T cells, B-cell-depleted T cells, or PBMCs provided the cDNA or gDNA that served as material.

Patients from Seattle were sampled longitudinally, starting during active infection. In the original analysis: Quantification of nucleated cells was approximated via reference gene primer amplification. Generated by immunoSEQ multiplex PCR, the TCRdb table keeps only in-frame clones and is missing some. Clonal size and the V and J genes are those of that table, whereas D and trimming came from the DNA. The sample includes 150,000 to 200,000 clones, approximately 93% seen only once; the top ten take roughly 2%. Germline loops: CDR1 SGHTA, CDR2 FQGTGA. V was clipped by 4 bases and J by 3 bases, with 4 bases between them. This CDR3 spans 11 amino acids.

The source material was peripheral blood. This chain uses TRBV7-3 with TRBJ2-7; D call uncertain. The source is a woman aged 55-69 years with COVID-19, enrolled during active disease. The CDR3 is CASSSLYEQYF. In DNA form, the CDR3 reads TGTGCCAGCAGCTCTCTCTACGAGCAGTACTTC.